This is a list of T cell receptor beta chains from one sample in a study of regulatory T cells in long-lasting Graves disease. Via MiXCR, TCRdb re-called the multiplex PCR reads, giving one row per CDR3 protein. The data contain a few hundred thousand distinct CDR3 sequences, 12% of them singletons. These same data were also listed under a study on T cells in Graves' hyperthyroidism and ophthalmopathy.

Material: peripheral blood mononuclear cells (PBMCs), obtained at new diagnosis, from a patient treated with antithyroid drugs. These receptors all stem from a woman aged 18-29 years with Graves disease. The conserved cysteine and the conserved F or W are not part of the CDR3 here. Rows give clone size only sometimes, using once, few, many, or a class for an expanded clone.

V gene: TRBV28
J gene: TRBJ2-1
clone size: many
CDR3 protein: ASSLAGGPRNEQF

V gene: TRBV18
J gene: TRBJ2-1
clone size: NA
CDR3 protein: ASSPRRTSGSLFHNEQF

V gene: TRBV2
J gene: TRBJ1-1
clone size: many
CDR3 protein: ASSWQDEAF

V gene: TRBV2
J gene: TRBJ2-5
clone size: many
CDR3 protein: ASSEGQGKTQY

V gene: TRBV6-5
J gene: TRBJ1-2
clone size: many
CDR3 protein: ASSYRADYGYT

V gene: TRBV11-2
J gene: TRBJ1-2
clone size: NA
CDR3 protein: ASSLALRRYRGDNYGYT

V gene: TRBV28
J gene: TRBJ2-7
clone size: many
CDR3 protein: ASRTGTVSYEQY

V gene: TRBV11-1
J gene: TRBJ2-5
clone size: many
CDR3 protein: ASSHWTSGSGVQETQY

V gene: TRBV7-2
J gene: TRBJ2-7
clone size: NA
CDR3 protein: ASSSGNYEQY

V gene: TRBV11-2
J gene: TRBJ2-2
clone size: many
CDR3 protein: ASSFPGELF

V gene: TRBV20-1
J gene: TRBJ2-7
clone size: NA
CDR3 protein: SARSLSPLSHEQY

V gene: TRBV14
J gene: TRBJ2-4
clone size: NA
CDR3 protein: ASSSTGMPLPNIQY

V gene: TRBV20-1
J gene: TRBJ1-1
clone size: NA
CDR3 protein: SATVDRADTEAF

V gene: TRBV20-1
J gene: TRBJ2-1
clone size: many
CDR3 protein: SARKPGLRNEQF

V gene: TRBV20-1
J gene: TRBJ2-2
clone size: NA
CDR3 protein: SARRGLAGNTGELF

V gene: TRBV19
J gene: TRBJ1-3
clone size: many
CDR3 protein: ASSFSGSGNTIY

V gene: TRBV3-1
J gene: TRBJ2-1
clone size: many
CDR3 protein: ASSQDIYGTGNEQF

V gene: TRBV7-2
J gene: TRBJ1-2
clone size: NA
CDR3 protein: ASSLDATRGYGYT

V gene: TRBV25-1
J gene: TRBJ1-1
clone size: many
CDR3 protein: ASSVGGAGPF

V gene: TRBV5-5
J gene: TRBJ2-6
clone size: few
CDR3 protein: ASRREIRGLRGTGANVLT

V gene: TRBV6-1
J gene: TRBJ1-2
clone size: many
CDR3 protein: ASTQVGAGYGYT

V gene: TRBV29-1
J gene: TRBJ1-2
clone size: many
CDR3 protein: SVLGQGPYGYT

V gene: TRBV24-1
J gene: TRBJ1-5
clone size: many
CDR3 protein: ATQARVNQPQH

V gene: TRBV4-1
J gene: TRBJ2-3
clone size: few
CDR3 protein: ASSQSSSGEDTQY

V gene: TRBV20-1
J gene: TRBJ1-6
clone size: few
CDR3 protein: SARGGEGGYSPLH

V gene: TRBV20-1
J gene: TRBJ1-5
clone size: NA
CDR3 protein: SARWGSNQPQH

V gene: TRBV28
J gene: TRBJ1-2
clone size: many
CDR3 protein: ASRRQGAHGYT

V gene: TRBV7-2
J gene: TRBJ1-3
clone size: few
CDR3 protein: ASSFPTALSGNTIY

V gene: TRBV29-1
J gene: TRBJ1-1
clone size: many
CDR3 protein: SVSGVNTEAF

V gene: TRBV4-1
J gene: TRBJ1-1
clone size: many
CDR3 protein: ASSQDTGFVTEAF

V gene: TRBV7-9
J gene: TRBJ2-3
clone size: NA
CDR3 protein: ASSPQPQGSTDTQY

V gene: TRBV9
J gene: TRBJ1-3
clone size: NA
CDR3 protein: ASSAGGSAGNTIY

V gene: TRBV20-1
J gene: TRBJ2-1
clone size: NA
CDR3 protein: SAFPRGFMGNEQS

V gene: TRBV4-3
J gene: TRBJ1-6
clone size: few
CDR3 protein: ASSQRTGGNSPLH

V gene: TRBV27
J gene: TRBJ1-1
clone size: many
CDR3 protein: ASSRITGEAF

V gene: TRBV6-1
J gene: TRBJ2-1
clone size: NA
CDR3 protein: ASRGDRGGYNEQF

V gene: TRBV29-1
J gene: TRBJ1-5
clone size: NA
CDR3 protein: SVGTGGSNQPQH

V gene: TRBV16
J gene: TRBJ1-6
clone size: NA
CDR3 protein: ASSRTLARVHNSPLH

V gene: TRBV6-1
J gene: TRBJ2-3
clone size: few
CDR3 protein: ASFSGPSFGTQY

V gene: TRBV11-1
J gene: TRBJ2-1
clone size: many
CDR3 protein: ASSFIRGGFDEQF

V gene: TRBV13
J gene: TRBJ2-7
clone size: few
CDR3 protein: ASSLLEVFHEQY

V gene: TRBV4-1
J gene: TRBJ2-4
clone size: NA
CDR3 protein: ASSQHRGNIQY